Below, 20 T cell receptor beta chains from the same sample are listed, as sequenced in a study of CD8 T cells in Susac syndrome. The RNA, about 0.5 to 1 ug, was put through reverse transcription using random hexamers. MiXCR, applied by TCRdb to the immunoSEQ multiplex PCR reads, yields one record per CDR3 protein. The data contain 100,000 to 150,000 distinct CDR3 sequences, around 92% of them singletons. Source material: CD4+ T cells from PBMCs. The source is a human donor with multiple sclerosis.

This clonotype was picked up one time. The rearrangement links TRBV7-9 to TRBJ2-3; no reliable D call. CDR3 length: 14 amino acids. Trimming removed 0 bases at V and 2 bases at J, with 6 bases between. CDR1 SEHNR and CDR2 FQNEAQ come from the germline V gene (reference sequence). The CDR3 loop reads CASSLAQLTDTQYF. As DNA, the CDR3 is TGTGCCAGCAGCTTAGCACAGCTCACAGATACGCAGTATTTT.

The V and J genes are TRBV20-1 and TRBJ2-1; tentative D call: TRBD1 (5 bases). The V gene lost 2 bases and the J gene lost 4 bases, with 15 bases spanning the gap. The CDR3 is 15 amino acids. Per germline, CDR1 DFQATT and CDR2 SNEGSKA (reference sequence). The CDR3 spells CSARLTKPGYNEQFF. DNA of the CDR3: TGCAGTGCTAGACTGACAAAACCAGGGTACAATGAGCAGTTCTTC.

This sequence joins TRBV30 and TRBJ1-1; D call uncertain. The CDR3 has 13 residues. Germline-derived CDR1 and CDR2 are GTSNPN and SVGIG (reference sequence). V was trimmed by 5 bases and J by 2 bases, leaving 12 bases between them. CDR3 protein: CAWQPNLNTEAFF. The CDR3 DNA follows: TGTGCCTGGCAACCGAATTTAAACACTGAAGCTTTCTTT.

This chain connects TRBV10-3 to TRBJ2-3; D is ambiguous. CDR3 length: 14 amino acids. CDR1 is ENHRY, CDR2 SYGVKD, per germline. Trimming left V 0 bases short and J 1 base short, with 5 bases between. The CDR3 reads CAISESGGTDTQYF. CDR3 nucleotide sequence: TGTGCCATCAGTGAGTCCGGTGGCACAGATACGCAGTATTTT.

A few counts support this clonotype. The rearrangement joins TRBV2 to TRBJ2-1, with 12 bases identical to TRBD2. CDR3 length: 15 residues. The germline V gene has CDR1 SNHLY and CDR2 FYNNEI. With 5 bases clipped from V and 9 bases from J, the junction kept 8 bases outside the gene matches. This chain's CDR3 is CASSYLAGGQGEQFF. CDR3 bases: TGTGCCAGCAGTTATCTAGCGGGGGGGCAGGGTGAGCAGTTCTTC.

The chain has TRBV6-2 or TRBV6-3 and TRBJ2-5, with 9 positions matching TRBD2. CDR3 length: 16 amino acids. Germline values: CDR1 MNHEY, CDR2 SVGEGT. V was clipped by 6 bases and J by 2 bases; unmatched bases: 10. In DNA, the CDR3 is TGTGCCAGCAGGCGGAGACTAGCGGAGGGGCAAGAGACCCAGTACTTC. Translated: CASRRRLAEGQETQYF.

The table lists this clonotype with a few counts. This chain connects TRBV6-1 to TRBJ2-5; D call uncertain. V was shortened by 5 bases and J by 2 bases, with 15 bases between the two germline ends. The CDR3 is 15 residues long. Per germline, CDR1 MNHNS and CDR2 SASEGT. CDR3 sequence: CASSPYFGGQETQYF. The DNA for the CDR3 is TGTGCCAGCAGTCCCTACTTTGGTGGACAAGAGACCCAGTACTTC.

The chain employs TRBV7-2 and TRBJ2-7; perhaps TRBD2 as D (5 bases). Germline CDR1 SGHTA, CDR2 FQGNSA. Between the trimmed V and J ends, which lost 5 bases and 2 bases, there was a span of 10 bases. This CDR3 has 13 amino acids. The CDR3 loop reads CASSRTGTYEQYF. DNA for the CDR3: TGTGCCAGCAGCCGGACGGGGACCTACGAGCAGTACTTC. Filled out from reference TRBV7-2 and TRBJ2-7, the complete variable domain reads GAGVSQSPSNKVTEKGKDVELRCDPISGHTALYWYRQSLGQGLEFLIYFQGNSAPDKSGLPSDRFSAERTGGSVSTLTIQRTQQEDSAVYLCASSRTGTYEQYFGPGTRLTVT.

The chain uses TRBV28 and TRBJ2-7, with D hard to call. The CDR3 extends over 12 amino acids. Trimming took 2 bases from V and 4 from J, leaving 6 bases between them. Germline V gene sequence: CDR1 MDHEN, CDR2 SYDVKM. CDR3 amino acids: CASSLRQYEQYF. The CDR3 coding sequence is TGTGCCAGCAGTTTACGACAATACGAGCAGTACTTC. Based on the CDR3 plus reference TRBV28 and TRBJ2-7, the full variable domain is DVKVTQSSRYLVKRTGEKVFLECVQDMDHENMFWYRQDPGLGLRLIYFSYDVKMKEKGDIPEGYSVSREKKERFSLILESASTNQTSMYLCASSLRQYEQYFGPGTRLTVT.

The chain combines TRBV7-9 with TRBJ2-5; D possibly corresponds to TRBD2 (5 bases). V was cut by 0 bases and J by 2 bases, with 10 bases left in between. The CDR3 is made up of 15 amino acids. Per germline, CDR1 SEHNR and CDR2 FQNEAQ (reference sequence). The CDR3, as DNA: TGTGCCAGCAGCTTAGCCGGGTCGGGACAAGAGACCCAGTACTTC. This codes for CASSLAGSGQETQYF.

The chain joins TRBV4-3 to TRBJ2-3; 10 bases are a match to TRBD1. CDR1 and CDR2 (germline): LGHNA, YSLEER. V lost 4 bases and J lost 6; bases outside the gene matches: 7. The CDR3 spans 15 residues. CDR3 DNA sequence: TGCGCCAGCAGCCGTCGACAGGGGGCTGGGGATACGCAGTATTTT. Its protein product is CASSRRQGAGDTQYF.

This chain joins TRBV11-2 and TRBJ1-1, with 9 bases that match TRBD1. The CDR3 spans 15 residues. After removal of 1 base from V and 5 bases from J, the junction contained 5 bases not matched to a gene. CDR1 and CDR2 (germline): SGHAT, FQNNGV. CDR3 DNA sequence: TGTGCCAGCAGCTTAGGTTTCGGGACAGGGACTGAAGCTTTCTTT. Its translation: CASSLGFGTGTEAFF.

This chain joins TRBV16 and TRBJ2-7; D is uncertain. Germline values: CDR1 KGHSY, CDR2 FQNENV. This CDR3 has 12 residues. Between the trimmed V and J ends, which lost 4 bases and 2 bases, there was a span of 6 bases. As DNA, the CDR3 is TGTGCCAGCAGCCCGTCCGCCTACGAGCAGTACTTC. Protein product: CASSPSAYEQYF. The complete variable domain, with remaining parts taken from reference TRBV16 and TRBJ2-7, reads GEEVAQTPKHLVRGEGQKAKLYCAPIKGHSYVFWYQQVLKNEFKFLISFQNENVFDETGMPKERFSAKCLPNSPCSLEIQATKLEDSAVYFCASSPSAYEQYFGPGTRLTVT.

The chain couples TRBV7-3 to TRBJ1-2; a weak D match, TRBD1 (6 bases). Looked up from germline, CDR1 is SGHTA and CDR2 is FQGTGA. The length of the CDR3 is 13 residues. V was shortened by 1 base and J by 8 bases, with 11 bases between the two germline ends. This CDR3 reads CASSLSGGAGYTF. The CDR3, as DNA: TGTGCCAGCAGCTTAAGCGGGGGCGCAGGCTACACCTTC.

The chain combines TRBV5-1 with TRBJ1-1, with D possibly TRBD1 on 5 matching bases. The CDR3 runs to 15 residues. Trimming took 0 bases from V and 4 from J, leaving 13 bases between them. CDR1 is SGHRS, CDR2 YFSETQ, per germline. The chain's CDR3 is CASSLEVPGSTEAFF. CDR3 in DNA: TGCGCCAGCAGCTTGGAGGTACCAGGGTCCACTGAAGCTTTCTTT.

The chain uses TRBV30 and TRBJ2-1, with a tentative D call TRBD2 (7 bases). The germline gives CDR1 GTSNPN, CDR2 SVGIG (reference sequence). This CDR3 is 13 amino acids long. The germline V and J ends were trimmed by 4 bases and 6 bases, with 13 bases remaining between them. This CDR3 is CAWKSGGFNEQFF. CDR3 in DNA: TGTGCCTGGAAGTCGGGGGGCTTCAATGAGCAGTTCTTC.

The chain has TRBV7-2 and TRBJ2-3; 8 bases are shared with TRBD2. V was clipped by 5 bases and J by 5 bases; unmatched bases: 9. This CDR3 is built from 15 residues. From germline, CDR1 is SGHTA and CDR2 FQGNSA. The chain's CDR3 is CASSLRGGRVDTQYF. The CDR3 nucleotides read TGTGCCAGCAGCCTCCGCGGGGGGCGAGTAGATACGCAGTATTTT. Full variable domain (rest looked up from reference TRBV7-2 and TRBJ2-3): GAGVSQSPSNKVTEKGKDVELRCDPISGHTALYWYRQSLGQGLEFLIYFQGNSAPDKSGLPSDRFSAERTGGSVSTLTIQRTQQEDSAVYLCASSLRGGRVDTQYFGPGTRLTVL.

The DNA of the CDR3 is TGCGCCAGCAGCCAAGATCTGAGGGGAATCGATGACAATGAGCAGTTCTTC. Protein product: CASSQDLRGIDDNEQFF. J is TRBJ2-1 and V is TRBV4-3; D may be TRBD1 or TRBD2 (5 bases each). Germline V lookup: CDR1 LGHNA, CDR2 YSLEER. This CDR3 has 17 residues. V lost 0 bases and J lost 5, with 17 bases in between.

This clonotype was seen only once. The chain recombines TRBV19 with TRBJ1-1; D is unclear. The germline V and J ends were trimmed by 7 bases and 5 bases, with 8 bases remaining between them. Per the germline V gene, CDR1 is LNHDA and CDR2 is SQIVND (reference sequence). This CDR3 spans 11 amino acids. CDR3 sequence (DNA): TGTGCCAGTATGAAGAGTACTGAAGCTTTCTTT. Translating gives CASMKSTEAFF.

CDR3 bases: TGTGCCTGGAACAAACAGGGGGCCCACTATGGCTACACCTTC. This translates into CAWNKQGAHYGYTF. The genes are TRBV30 and TRBJ1-2; 9 bases are a match to TRBD1. CDR1 is GTSNPN, CDR2 SVGIG, per germline (reference sequence). There are 14 residues in the CDR3. Germline trimming cut 4 bases from V and 3 bases from J; bases unmatched to any gene: 6.